This T cell receptor beta chain appears in the sequencing data of a study of Graves' ophthalmopathy and Graves' hyperthyroidism. Hyperthyroidism patients, aged 18 to 65, were newly diagnosed, under 2 months' duration. Losses at the gene ends were 4 bases for V and 2 bases for J; bases not matched to a gene: 4. This CDR3 has 14 amino acids. Per the germline V gene, CDR1 is DFQATT and CDR2 is SNEGSKA (reference sequence). Concerning this clonotype: What it binds is unknown.

For repertoire sequencing, the TCR beta CDR3 regions were amplified from RNA transcripts. The first-round RT-PCR employed HTBI primers together with the Qiagen OneStep RT-PCR kit. A multiplex PCR was then performed as the second round. Each CDR3 protein is one row after TCRdb ran MiXCR on the multiplex PCR reads. The sample lists 1 million to 1.3 million distinct CDR3 sequences, less than 45% seen once, with over 8.5% in the top ten. General study results and limits: Blood also carried most expanded thyroid clonotypes exceeding 0.001 frequency.

The receptor was derived from an adult man with Graves' hyperthyroidism. Specimen: peripheral blood or thyroid tissue (not recorded which). This chain uses TRBV20-1 with TRBJ1-1, with 10 bases aligning to TRBD1. The CDR3 bases are TGCAGTGCTAAAAGACAGGGGGCCAACACTGAAGCTTTCTTT. Translation: CSAKRQGANTEAFF.